This is a list of T cell receptor beta chains from one sample in a study of tumor-infiltrating lymphocytes in primary liver carcinoma. TCRdb called the multiplex PCR reads again in MiXCR, with one record for every CDR3 protein. The sample gives approximately 300,000 distinct CDR3 sequences, about 62% of which show up once; roughly 9% is in the top ten. The sequenced sample consisted of peripheral blood. These receptor sequences come from a man aged 35 to 55 with primary liver carcinoma and hepatitis B virus infection. The CDR3 runs from the conserved cysteine through the conserved F or W. D genes are given only for firm matches. Clone size appears in some rows only: once, few, many, or a class for an expanded clone.

>TRBV5-1|-|17|TRBJ2-7|-
TGCGCCAGCAGCTTGAGAGGATCGGGAGCTGCCCCGGGGGAGCAGTACTTC
CASSLRGSGAAPGEQYF
>TRBV5-6|-|13|TRBJ2-6|-
TGTGCCAGCAGCTTGAGGGGGGCCAACGTCCTGACTTTC
CASSLRGANVLTF
>TRBV6-6|-|16|TRBJ1-1|TRBD1
TGTGACAGCAGTTACGGGGGACAGGGTTGGGACACTGAAGCTTTCTTT
CDSSYGGQGWDTEAFF
>TRBV28|-|14|TRBJ2-1|TRBD2
TGTGCCAGCAGTCCTAGCGGGAGTATAAGTGAGCAGTTCTTC
CASSPSGSISEQFF
>TRBV10-3|once|15|TRBJ1-5|-
TGTGCCATCAGTGGAACAGGGTCTAACAATCAGCTCCAGCATTTT
CAISGTGSNNQLQHF
>TRBV6-1|-|15|TRBJ2-5|TRBD1
TGTGCCAGCAGTGACATATCGGACAGGGCGAAGACCCAGTACTTC
CASSDISDRAKTQYF
>TRBV5-6|once|13|TRBJ2-7|-
TGTGCCAGCAGCTCCCCGTTGTTATACGAGCAGTACTTC
CASSSPLLYEQYF
>TRBV5-1|-|16|TRBJ2-2|TRBD2
TGCGCCAGCAGCCTAACTAGCGGGATGTCCTCCGGGGAGCTGTTTTTT
CASSLTSGMSSGELFF
>TRBV7-9|-|16|TRBJ2-2|TRBD1
TGTGCCAGCAGCCTTTGGACAGGGGGGGACACCGGGGAGCTGTTTTTT
CASSLWTGGDTGELFF
>TRBV6-1|many|13|TRBJ2-3|-
TGTGCCAGCAGTGGGGGGACGTGGGATACGCAGTATTTT
CASSGGTWDTQYF